A selection of T cell receptor beta chains follows, all from one sample in a study of OX40 agonist ivuxolimab in advanced cancers. Assay: immunoSEQ multiplex PCR; the TCRdb copy retains only in-frame clones and omits some. The sample gives 55,000 to 70,000 clones, around four fifths of which show up once; 9.5% to 13% is in the top ten. Specimen: CD4+ or CD8+ T cells sorted from blood, collected in a trial of the OX40 agonist ivuxolimab. The receptors stem from an adult with an advanced solid tumor such as melanoma, head and neck, liver or kidney cancer. CDR3s include the opening cysteine and the closing phenylalanine or tryptophan. D genes are given only for firm matches. Some rows mark clone size as missing; the rest say once, few, many or name a class of expanded clone.

len,v_gene,abundance,d_gene,j_gene,CDR3aa,CDR3nt
15,TRBV5-4,NA,NA,TRBJ1-6,CASSQVGGGNSPLHF,TGTGCCAGCAGCCAAGTAGGCGGGGGGAATTCACCCCTCCACTTT
15,TRBV5-1,NA,TRBD1,TRBJ2-5,CASSPGQGPQETQYF,TGCGCCAGCAGCCCGGGACAGGGCCCCCAAGAGACCCAGTACTTC
18,TRBV5-1,NA,TRBD2,TRBJ2-2,CASSLGLAGGPGTGELFF,TGCGCCAGCAGCTTGGGACTAGCGGGAGGGCCCGGCACCGGGGAGCTGTTTTTT
16,TRBV28,NA,TRBD1,TRBJ2-7,CASYSTLGQGSYEQYF,TGTGCCAGCTACTCTACCTTGGGACAGGGCTCCTACGAGCAGTACTTC
13,TRBV15,NA,NA,TRBJ1-4,CATSRSTNEKLFF,TGTGCCACCAGCAGGTCAACTAATGAAAAACTGTTTTTT
14,TRBV11-1,NA,NA,TRBJ2-1,CASSLQGTYNEQFF,TGTGCCAGCAGCTTGCAGGGAACCTACAATGAGCAGTTCTTC
14,TRBV10-1,once,NA,TRBJ2-3,CASSSGTRTDTQYF,TGCGCCAGCAGTTCGGGGACCCGCACAGATACGCAGTATTTT
16,TRBV18,NA,NA,TRBJ1-4,CASSPSDGATNEKLFF,TGTGCCAGCTCACCATCGGACGGGGCAACTAATGAAAAACTGTTTTTT
16,TRBV4-1,NA,TRBD2,TRBJ2-5,CASTSGASGGKETQYF,TGCGCCAGCACCTCCGGGGCTAGCGGGGGAAAAGAGACCCAGTACTTC
13,TRBV5-5,NA,NA,TRBJ1-1,CASSLRDNTEAFF,TGTGCCAGCAGCTTGAGGGATAACACTGAAGCTTTCTTT
15,TRBV7-2,few,NA,TRBJ1-4,CASSLVPEAGEKLFF,TGTGCCAGCAGCTTAGTTCCAGAGGCCGGAGAAAAACTGTTTTTT
14,TRBV7-3,once,NA,TRBJ2-2,CASSLRGADGELFF,TGTGCCAGCAGCTTAAGAGGGGCGGACGGGGAGCTGTTTTTT
14,TRBV5-4,NA,TRBD1,TRBJ1-1,CASKDRGLDTEAFF,TGTGCCAGCAAGGACAGGGGGCTTGACACTGAAGCTTTCTTT
13,TRBV6-5,NA,NA,TRBJ1-1,CASSLQMNTEAFF,TGTGCCAGCAGTTTACAGATGAACACTGAAGCTTTCTTT
15,TRBV9,NA,NA,TRBJ1-2,CASSVGGVRSSGYTF,TGTGCCAGCAGCGTAGGGGGAGTCCGGAGCAGTGGCTACACCTTC
15,TRBV4-1,NA,NA,TRBJ2-7,CASSQALTLSGEQYF,TGCGCCAGCAGTCAGGCCCTAACCCTCTCCGGCGAGCAGTACTTC
15,TRBV7-2,NA,TRBD1,TRBJ2-4,CASSSGGQGTNIQYF,TGTGCCAGCAGCTCGGGGGGACAGGGCACAAACATTCAGTACTTC
14,TRBV6-5,NA,NA,TRBJ2-3,CASREEGYTDTQYF,TGTGCCAGCAGAGAAGAGGGGTACACAGATACGCAGTATTTT
16,TRBV28,NA,NA,TRBJ1-2,CASSRIGDVSNYGYTF,TGTGCCAGCAGTAGGATTGGGGACGTCAGTAACTATGGCTACACCTTC
15,TRBV5-5,NA,TRBD2,TRBJ2-1,CASSRQGLAGNEQFF,TGTGCCAGCAGCCGCCAGGGACTAGCGGGCAATGAGCAGTTCTTC
15,TRBV7-2,NA,TRBD2,TRBJ2-5,CASSLSSGSSQTQYF,TGTGCCAGCAGCTTGAGTAGCGGGAGCAGTCAGACCCAGTACTTC
15,TRBV9,NA,TRBD2,TRBJ2-1,CASSVGLAGTDEQFF,TGTGCCAGCAGCGTGGGACTAGCAGGGACGGATGAGCAGTTCTTC
13,TRBV19,once,NA,TRBJ2-1,CASSRLAFNEQFF,TGTGCCAGTAGTCGTCTAGCGTTCAATGAGCAGTTCTTC
17,TRBV5-4,few,TRBD2,TRBJ2-3,CASSSTSGGAGTDTQYF,TGTGCCAGCAGCTCGACTAGCGGGGGGGCCGGGACAGATACGCAGTATTTT
14,TRBV5-4,NA,NA,TRBJ1-5,CASSLDGSNQPQHF,TGTGCCAGCAGCTTGGATGGTAGCAATCAGCCCCAGCATTTT
13,TRBV7-3,NA,NA,TRBJ1-1,CASSLTVNTEAFF,TGTGCCAGCAGCTTAACGGTTAACACTGAAGCTTTCTTT
16,TRBV5-1,NA,NA,TRBJ1-1,CASSLEAPFEGTEAFF,TGCGCCAGCAGCTTGGAGGCTCCCTTCGAGGGCACTGAAGCTTTCTTT
14,TRBV18,few,NA,TRBJ1-2,CASSGTAVEYGYTF,TGTGCCAGCTCCGGGACGGCGGTAGAGTATGGCTACACCTTC
15,TRBV5-5,NA,NA,TRBJ1-2,CASSWDSSPGVGYTF,TGTGCCAGCAGCTGGGATTCAAGCCCCGGGGTTGGCTACACCTTC
16,TRBV27,NA,NA,TRBJ2-2,CASSLKAGQNVGELFF,TGTGCCAGCAGTTTAAAGGCGGGACAGAACGTCGGGGAGCTGTTTTTT
15,TRBV6-1,NA,NA,TRBJ2-5,CASSESWQLQETQYF,TGTGCCAGCAGTGAGTCTTGGCAGCTCCAAGAGACCCAGTACTTC
12,TRBV5-6,few,NA,TRBJ1-6,CASSSYNSPLHF,TGTGCCAGCAGCTCATATAATTCACCCCTCCACTTT
17,TRBV18,NA,NA,TRBJ2-2,CASSPPPQQGSTGELFF,TGTGCCAGCTCACCACCGCCCCAGCAGGGGAGCACCGGGGAGCTGTTTTTT
13,TRBV2,NA,NA,TRBJ2-5,CASSGQGRETQYF,TGTGCCAGCAGTGGGCAGGGGAGAGAGACCCAGTACTTC
17,TRBV4-1,NA,NA,TRBJ1-6,CASSQAFRPPYNSPLHF,TGCGCCAGCAGCCAAGCTTTCCGGCCCCCCTATAATTCACCCCTCCACTTT